This T cell receptor beta chain was documented in a study of control samples from healthy donors and cancer patients. This table comes from immunoSEQ multiplex PCR, and its TCRdb copy is limited to in-frame clones, with some not included. The sample consists of 70,000 to 85,000 clones, 75% to 85% of them appearing once. The CDR3 contains 15 residues. From germline, CDR1 is LNHDA and CDR2 SQIVND (reference sequence). V gave up 3 bases and J gave up 0 bases, with 9 bases separating them. This receptor was obtained from a man aged 55-75 years with head and neck cancer. The specimen sequenced was PBMCs. The chain uses TRBV19 and TRBJ2-1; tentatively, D is TRBD2 (5 bases). As DNA, the CDR3 is TGTGCCAGTAGTATGGACTCGCCCTCCTACAATGAGCAGTTCTTC. Translating it yields CASSMDSPSYNEQFF.